Given below is one TCR beta chain in context. Antigen specificity is unknown. The CDR3 is 14 amino acids. Germline CDR1 SNHLY, CDR2 FYNNEI. Trimming stripped 6 bases from V and 5 bases from J, with 16 bases between. These data come from a study of Graves' ophthalmopathy and Graves' hyperthyroidism. Amplification of the TCR beta CDR3 regions used RNA transcripts (as template). Investigators did first-round RT-PCR with HTBI primers, then second-round multiplex PCR. TCRdb processed the multiplex PCR reads anew with MiXCR; each CDR3 protein has one entry. The sample has around 600,000 distinct CDR3 sequences; roughly 41% are singletons. Study-wide points: Blood also harbored most expanded thyroid clonotypes above 0.001 frequency.

The specimen was peripheral blood. The chain links TRBV2 to TRBJ2-5; TRBD2 is a possible D gene (5 bases). The source of this sequence is an adult man with Graves' ophthalmopathy. The CDR3 DNA sequence: TGTGCCAGCAGCTCTAGCACTGGGTACGAGACCCAGTACTTC. This sequence encodes CASSSSTGYETQYF.